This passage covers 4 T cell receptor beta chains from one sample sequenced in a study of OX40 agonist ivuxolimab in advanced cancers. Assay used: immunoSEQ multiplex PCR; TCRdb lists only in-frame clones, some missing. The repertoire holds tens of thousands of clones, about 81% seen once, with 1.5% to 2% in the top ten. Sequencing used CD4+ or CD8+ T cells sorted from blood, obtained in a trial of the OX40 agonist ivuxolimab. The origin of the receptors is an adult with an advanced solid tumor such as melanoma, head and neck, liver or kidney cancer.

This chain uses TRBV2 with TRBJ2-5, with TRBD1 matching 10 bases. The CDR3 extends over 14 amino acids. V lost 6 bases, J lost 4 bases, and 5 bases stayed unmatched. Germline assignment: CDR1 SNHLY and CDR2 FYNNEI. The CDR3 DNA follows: TGTGCCAGCAGACTAGGACAGGGGGGAGAGACCCAGTACTTC. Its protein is CASRLGQGGETQYF.

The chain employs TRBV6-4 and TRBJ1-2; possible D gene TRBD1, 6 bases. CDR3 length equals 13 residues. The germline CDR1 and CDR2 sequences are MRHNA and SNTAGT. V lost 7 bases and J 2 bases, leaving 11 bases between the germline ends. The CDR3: CASNPRGNYGYTF. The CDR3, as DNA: TGTGCCAGCAACCCCAGGGGAAACTATGGCTACACCTTC.

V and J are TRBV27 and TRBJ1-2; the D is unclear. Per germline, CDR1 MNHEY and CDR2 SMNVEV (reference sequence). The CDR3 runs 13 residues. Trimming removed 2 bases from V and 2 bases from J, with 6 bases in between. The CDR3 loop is CASSLRENYGYTF. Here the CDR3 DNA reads TGTGCCAGCAGTTTACGAGAGAACTATGGCTACACCTTC.

The chain's CDR3 is CASSLHTSGDRRGYTF. The DNA for the CDR3 is TGTGCCAGCAGTTTACACACCTCCGGGGACAGGCGTGGCTACACCTTC. This chain links TRBV28 with TRBJ1-2, with 8 positions matching TRBD1. The junction had 12 bases not matched to a gene; V was cut back by 2 bases and J by 7 bases. This CDR3 spans 16 amino acids. Germline V CDR1 and CDR2: MDHEN, SYDVKM.